The subject of this entry is one TCR beta chain. This sample stems from a study of technical replicates of blood from a handful of donors. This CDR3 is 13 amino acids long. Germline values: CDR1 MNHEY, CDR2 SMNVEV (reference sequence). V lost 6 bases, J lost 5 bases, and 6 bases stayed unmatched. Generated by immunoSEQ multiplex PCR, the TCRdb table keeps only in-frame clones and is missing some. The sample consists of 15,000 to 19,000 clones, approximately 90% of them appearing once. The chain couples TRBV27 to TRBJ2-7, with 8 bases that match TRBD2. The specimen was PBMCs. The clonotype originates from a human donor in good health. CDR3 loop: CASRGLEKNEQYF. The CDR3 nucleotides are TGTGCCAGCAGGGGACTAGAAAAAAACGAGCAGTACTTC.